This T cell receptor (beta chain) comes out of a study of blood T cell repertoires in COVID-19. Study-wide background: The United States, Italy and Spain supplied acute and convalescent COVID-19 samples. Nucleic acid was either cDNA or gDNA, and it came from T cells, B-cell-depleted T cells, or PBMCs.

The CDR3 has 15 amino acids. Losses at the gene ends were 4 bases for V and 5 bases for J; bases not matched to a gene: 8. Germline values: CDR1 SGHRS, CDR2 YFSETQ. Per the original methods: Quantification of nucleated cells was approximated via reference gene primer amplification. Produced via immunoSEQ multiplex PCR; TCRdb's table is partial and in-frame only. D and trimming were read from the DNA, whereas the V and J calls and clone size are those reported in that table. This repertoire shows 300,000 to 400,000 clones, more than 85% found once; its top ten account for over 2.5%. Sequenced input: peripheral blood. The TCR sequence derives from a human donor in a cohort sampled during active COVID-19. This chain links TRBV5-1 with TRBJ2-7; 11 positions match TRBD2. The CDR3 DNA reads as TGCGCCAGCAGCGCGACTAGCGGGATCTACGACGAGCAGTACTTC. Encoded protein: CASSATSGIYDEQYF.